The 8 T cell receptor beta chains listed next were all sequenced from one sample in a study of beta chain features in type 1 diabetes. Expressed TCRB transcripts were sequenced because the entire RNA isolate underwent reverse transcription. Generated by immunoSEQ multiplex PCR, the TCRdb table keeps only in-frame clones and is missing some. Of about 330,000 clones listed, approximately 10% are singletons. Sequences were obtained from naive CD4+ T cells from blood. The receptors shown here come from a woman in her twenties or thirties in good health.

This chain uses TRBV4-2 with TRBJ2-7, with D maybe TRBD2 (5 bases). Trimming took off 4 bases at V and 4 bases at J, with 14 bases between the two ends. The CDR3 has 14 residues. The germline gives CDR1 LGHNA, CDR2 YNFKEQ. The CDR3 DNA reads as TGTGCCAGCAGCCGGGAAGCGGAGGATTACGAGCAGTACTTC. This sequence encodes CASSREAEDYEQYF.

The J gene is TRBJ1-2, the V gene TRBV30, with unresolved D. The V gene's germline CDR1 is GTSNPN and CDR2 SVGIG (reference sequence). The CDR3 spans 14 residues. Between the trimmed V and J ends, which lost 4 bases and 7 bases, there was a span of 19 bases. The CDR3 DNA is TGTGCCTGGATCCTGACGTCGGGGATCGGTGGCTACACCTTC. Encoded protein: CAWILTSGIGGYTF.

As for this clone: One junction end disagrees with the germline gene, perhaps due to a read error. This specimen includes other DNA sequences encoding the same CDR3. The chain joins TRBV5-1 to TRBJ1-2, with no clear D. Germline V gene lookup returns CDR1 SGHRS and CDR2 YFSETQ. This CDR3 spans 13 amino acids. CDR3 loop: CASSLDGDYGYTF. The CDR3 nucleotides read TGCGCCAGCAGTTTGGACGGAGACTATGGCTACACCTTC. The full variable domain, with the rest looked up from reference TRBV5-1 and TRBJ1-2, is KAGVTQTPRYLIKTRGQQVTLSCSPISGHRSVSWYQQTPGQGLQFLFEYFSETQRNKGNFPGRFSGRQFSNSRSEMNVSTLELGDSALYLCASSLDGDYGYTFGSGTRLTVV.

This clone came up a few times. CDR3 sequence: CASSGTGVGTEAFF. The CDR3 DNA follows: TGTGCCAGCAGCGGGACAGGGGTGGGCACTGAAGCTTTCTTT. The chain couples TRBV7-2 to TRBJ1-1, with TRBD1 identical over 10 bases. Germline-derived CDR1 and CDR2 are SGHTA and FQGNSA. J gave up 4 bases and V 5 bases, and 4 bases lay outside the gene matches. The CDR3 length is 14 residues.

The gene calls are TRBV7-2 and TRBJ2-1; D unresolved. CDR3 length equals 16 residues. Trimming took 1 base from V and 4 from J, leaving 14 bases between them. The germline V gene has CDR1 SGHTA and CDR2 FQGNSA. CDR3 DNA sequence: TGTGCCAGCAGCTTAGTCTGGGCAGGTATTTACAATGAGCAGTTCTTC. This codes for CASSLVWAGIYNEQFF. Based on the CDR3 plus reference TRBV7-2 and TRBJ2-1, the full variable domain is GAGVSQSPSNKVTEKGKDVELRCDPISGHTALYWYRQSLGQGLEFLIYFQGNSAPDKSGLPSDRFSAERTGGSVSTLTIQRTQQEDSAVYLCASSLVWAGIYNEQFFGPGTRLTVL.

This clone has just a few counts. This chain joins TRBV7-9 and TRBJ1-1; D may be TRBD1 (6 bases). Germline lookup yields CDR1 SEHNR and CDR2 FQNEAQ (reference sequence). Trimming stripped 5 bases from V and 3 bases from J, with 13 bases between. The CDR3 contains 14 residues. CDR3 nucleotide sequence: TGTGCCAGCAGCGACTTAGGGGGGGACACTGAAGCTTTCTTT. Its protein product is CASSDLGGDTEAFF.

The chain links TRBV6-5 to TRBJ2-5; the match to TRBD1 covers 7 bases. CDR3 length: 13 residues. CDR1 and CDR2 (germline): MNHEY, SVGAGI. V lost 6 bases, J lost 5 bases, and 6 bases stayed unmatched. Here the CDR3 DNA reads TGTGCCAGCAGACCGACAGGGCCTGAGACCCAGTACTTC. Translating gives CASRPTGPETQYF.

This clone was picked up a small number of times. V and J are TRBV4-3 and TRBJ2-1, with 11 bases matching TRBD2. Germline V gives CDR1 LGHNA, CDR2 YSLEER. The CDR3 runs 18 residues. V lost 4 bases to trimming and J lost 8 bases; unmatched junction nucleotides: 16. CDR3 loop: CASSRGGLAGGTGDEQFF. The CDR3 DNA sequence: TGCGCCAGCAGCCGAGGTGGGCTAGCGGGGGGTACAGGGGATGAGCAGTTCTTC.